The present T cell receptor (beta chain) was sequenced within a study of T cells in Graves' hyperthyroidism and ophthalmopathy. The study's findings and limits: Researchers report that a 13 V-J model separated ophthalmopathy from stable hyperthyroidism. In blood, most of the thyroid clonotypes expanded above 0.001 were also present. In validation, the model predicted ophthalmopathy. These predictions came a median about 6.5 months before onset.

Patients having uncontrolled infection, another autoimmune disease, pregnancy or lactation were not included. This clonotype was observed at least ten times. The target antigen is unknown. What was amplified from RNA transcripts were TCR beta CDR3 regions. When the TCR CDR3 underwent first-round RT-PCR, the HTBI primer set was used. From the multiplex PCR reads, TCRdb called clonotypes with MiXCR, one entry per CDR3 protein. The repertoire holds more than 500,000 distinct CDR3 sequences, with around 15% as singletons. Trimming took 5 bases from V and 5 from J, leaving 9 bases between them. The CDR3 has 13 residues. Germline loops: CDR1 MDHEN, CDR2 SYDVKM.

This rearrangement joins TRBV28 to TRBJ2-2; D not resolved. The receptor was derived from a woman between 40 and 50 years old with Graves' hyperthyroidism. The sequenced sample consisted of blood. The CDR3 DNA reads TGTGCCAGCAGTCCGATCCAGACCGGGGAGCTGTTTTTT. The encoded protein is CASSPIQTGELFF.